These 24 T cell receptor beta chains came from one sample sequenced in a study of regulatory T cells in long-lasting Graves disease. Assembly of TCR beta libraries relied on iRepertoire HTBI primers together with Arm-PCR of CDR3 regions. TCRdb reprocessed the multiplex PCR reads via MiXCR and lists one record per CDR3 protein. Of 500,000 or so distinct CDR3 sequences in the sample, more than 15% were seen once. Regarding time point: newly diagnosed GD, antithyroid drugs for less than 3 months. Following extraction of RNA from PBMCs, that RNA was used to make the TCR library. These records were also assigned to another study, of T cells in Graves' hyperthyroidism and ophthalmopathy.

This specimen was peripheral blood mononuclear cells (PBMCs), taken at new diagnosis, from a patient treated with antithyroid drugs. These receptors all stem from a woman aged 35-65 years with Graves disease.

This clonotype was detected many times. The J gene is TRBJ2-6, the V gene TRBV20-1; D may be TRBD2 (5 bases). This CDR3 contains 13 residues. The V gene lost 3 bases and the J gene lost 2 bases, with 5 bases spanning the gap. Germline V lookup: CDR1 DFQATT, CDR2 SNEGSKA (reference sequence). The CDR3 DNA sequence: TGCAGTGCTAGGGGAGCTGGGGCCAACGTCCTGACTTTC. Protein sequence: CSARGAGANVLTF.

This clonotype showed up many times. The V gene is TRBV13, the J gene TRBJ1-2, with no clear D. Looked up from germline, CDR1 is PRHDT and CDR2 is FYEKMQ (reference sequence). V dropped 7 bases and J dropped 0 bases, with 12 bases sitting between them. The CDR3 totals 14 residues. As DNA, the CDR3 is TGTGCCAGCAAACTTGCTGCTACTAACTATGGCTACACCTTC. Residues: CASKLAATNYGYTF.

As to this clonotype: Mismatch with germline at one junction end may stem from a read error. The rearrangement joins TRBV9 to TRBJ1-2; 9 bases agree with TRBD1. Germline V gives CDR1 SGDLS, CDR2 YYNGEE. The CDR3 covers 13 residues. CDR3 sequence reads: CAGSGTGNYGYTF. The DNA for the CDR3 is TGTGCCGGCAGCGGGACAGGGAACTATGGCTACACCTTC. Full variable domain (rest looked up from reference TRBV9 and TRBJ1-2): DSGVTQTPKHLITATGQRVTLRCSPRSGDLSVYWYQQSLDQGLQFLIQYYNGEERAKGNILERFSAQQFPDLHSELNLSSLELGDSALYFCAGSGTGNYGYTFGSGTRLTVV.

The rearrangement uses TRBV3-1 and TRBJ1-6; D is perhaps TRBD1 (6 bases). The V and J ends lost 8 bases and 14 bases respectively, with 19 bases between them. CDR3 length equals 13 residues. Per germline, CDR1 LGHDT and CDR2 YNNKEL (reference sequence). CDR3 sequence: CASSHRESRTLHF. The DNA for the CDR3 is TGTGCCAGCTCTCACAGGGAATCAAGAACCCTCCACTTT.

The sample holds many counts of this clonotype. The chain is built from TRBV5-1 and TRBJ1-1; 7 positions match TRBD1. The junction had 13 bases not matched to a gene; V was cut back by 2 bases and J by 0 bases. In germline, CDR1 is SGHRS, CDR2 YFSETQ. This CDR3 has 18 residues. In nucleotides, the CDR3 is TGCGCCAGCAGCTTAAAGGGACAGCATACACTCATGAACACTGAAGCTTTCTTT. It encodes CASSLKGQHTLMNTEAFF.

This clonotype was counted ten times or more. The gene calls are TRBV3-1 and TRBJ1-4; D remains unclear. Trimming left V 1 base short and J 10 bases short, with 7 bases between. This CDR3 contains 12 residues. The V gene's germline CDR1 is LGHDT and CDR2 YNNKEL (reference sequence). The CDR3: CASSQGRGKLFF. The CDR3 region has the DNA TGTGCCAGCAGCCAAGGGCGGGGAAAACTGTTTTTT. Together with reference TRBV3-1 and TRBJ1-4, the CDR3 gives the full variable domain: DTAVSQTPKYLVTQMGNDKSIKCEQNLGHDTMYWYKQDSKKFLKIMFSYNNKELIINETVPNRFSPKSPDKAHLNLHINSLELGDSAVYFCASSQGRGKLFFGSGTQLSVL.

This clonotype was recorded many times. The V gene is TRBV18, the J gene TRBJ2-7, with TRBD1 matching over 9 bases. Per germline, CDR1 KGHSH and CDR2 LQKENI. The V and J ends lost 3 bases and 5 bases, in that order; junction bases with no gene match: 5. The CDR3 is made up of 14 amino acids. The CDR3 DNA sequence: TGTGCCAGCTCACCCACCCGGGACAGGGACGAGCAGTACTTC. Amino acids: CASSPTRDRDEQYF.

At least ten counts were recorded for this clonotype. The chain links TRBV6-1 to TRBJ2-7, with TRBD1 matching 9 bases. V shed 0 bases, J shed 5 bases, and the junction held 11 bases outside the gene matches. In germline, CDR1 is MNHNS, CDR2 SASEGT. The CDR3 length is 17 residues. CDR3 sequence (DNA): TGTGCCAGCAGTGAAGCTCCTTGGGACAGGGAATCTAACGAGCAGTACTTC. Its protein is CASSEAPWDRESNEQYF.

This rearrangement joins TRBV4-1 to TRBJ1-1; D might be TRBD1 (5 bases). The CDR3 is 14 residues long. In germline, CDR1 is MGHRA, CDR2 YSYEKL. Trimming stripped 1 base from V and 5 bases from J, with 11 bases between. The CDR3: CASSQGAAGTEAFF. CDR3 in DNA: TGCGCCAGCAGCCAAGGGGCGGCAGGGACTGAAGCTTTCTTT.

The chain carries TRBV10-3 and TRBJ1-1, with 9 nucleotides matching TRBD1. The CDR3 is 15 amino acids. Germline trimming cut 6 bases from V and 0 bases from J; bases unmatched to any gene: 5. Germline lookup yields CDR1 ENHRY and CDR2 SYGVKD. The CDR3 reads CAIRRQGGMNTEAFF. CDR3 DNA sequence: TGTGCCATCAGAAGACAGGGGGGCATGAACACTGAAGCTTTCTTT.

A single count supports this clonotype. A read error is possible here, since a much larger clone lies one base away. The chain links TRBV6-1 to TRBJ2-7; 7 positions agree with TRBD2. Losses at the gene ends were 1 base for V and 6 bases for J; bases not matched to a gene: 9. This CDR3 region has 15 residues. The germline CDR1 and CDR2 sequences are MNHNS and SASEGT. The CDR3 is CASSEGGGSSREQYF. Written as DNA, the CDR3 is TGTGCCAGCAGTGAAGGAGGCGGGAGCTCACGCGAGCAGTACTTC.

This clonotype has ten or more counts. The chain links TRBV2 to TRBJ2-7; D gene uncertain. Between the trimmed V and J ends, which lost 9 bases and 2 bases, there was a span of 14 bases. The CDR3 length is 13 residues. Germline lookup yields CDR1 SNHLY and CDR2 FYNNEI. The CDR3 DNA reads TGTGCCAGACGCCAGGTCCAAACCTACGAGCAGTACTTC. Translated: CARRQVQTYEQYF.

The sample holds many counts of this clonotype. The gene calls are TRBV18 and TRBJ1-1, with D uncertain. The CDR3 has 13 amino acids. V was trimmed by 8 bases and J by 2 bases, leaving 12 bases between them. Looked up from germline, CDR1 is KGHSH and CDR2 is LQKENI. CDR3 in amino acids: CASSSTRNTEAFF. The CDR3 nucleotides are TGTGCCAGCAGCTCTACACGTAACACTGAAGCTTTCTTT. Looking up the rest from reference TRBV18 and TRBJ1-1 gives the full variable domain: NAGVMQNPRHLVRRRGQEARLRCSPMKGHSHVYWYRQLPEEGLKFMVYLQKENIIDESGMPKERFSAEFPKEGPSILRIQQVVRGDSAAYFCASSSTRNTEAFFGQGTRLTVV.

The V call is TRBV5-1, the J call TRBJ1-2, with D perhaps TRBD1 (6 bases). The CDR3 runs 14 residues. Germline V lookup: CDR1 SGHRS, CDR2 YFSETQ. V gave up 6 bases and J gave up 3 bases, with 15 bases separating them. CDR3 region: CASTTGHDDYGYTF. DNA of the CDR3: TGCGCCAGCACCACGGGACACGACGACTATGGCTACACCTTC.

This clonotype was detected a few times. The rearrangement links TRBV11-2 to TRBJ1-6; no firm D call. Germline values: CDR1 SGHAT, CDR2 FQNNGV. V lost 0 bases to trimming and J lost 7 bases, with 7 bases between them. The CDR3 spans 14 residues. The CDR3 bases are TGTGCCAGCAGCTTAGACAGACTGAATTCACCCCTCCACTTT. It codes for CASSLDRLNSPLHF.

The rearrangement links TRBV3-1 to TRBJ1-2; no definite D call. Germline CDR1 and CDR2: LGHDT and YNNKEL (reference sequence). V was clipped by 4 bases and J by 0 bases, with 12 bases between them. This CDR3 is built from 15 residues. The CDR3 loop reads CASSPDTFSNYGYTF. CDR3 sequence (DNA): TGTGCCAGCAGCCCTGACACGTTCTCTAACTATGGCTACACCTTC.

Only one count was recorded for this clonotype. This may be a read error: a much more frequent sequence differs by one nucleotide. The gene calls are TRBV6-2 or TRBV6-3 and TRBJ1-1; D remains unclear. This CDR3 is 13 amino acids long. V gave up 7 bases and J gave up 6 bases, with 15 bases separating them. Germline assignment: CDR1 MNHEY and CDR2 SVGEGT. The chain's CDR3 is CASTSTTNAEAFF. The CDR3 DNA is TGTGCCAGCACGTCCACAACCAACGCTGAAGCTTTCTTT.

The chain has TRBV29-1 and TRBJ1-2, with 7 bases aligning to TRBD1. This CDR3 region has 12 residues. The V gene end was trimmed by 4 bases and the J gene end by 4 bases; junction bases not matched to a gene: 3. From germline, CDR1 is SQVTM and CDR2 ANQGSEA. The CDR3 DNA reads TGCAGCGTTGCGCAGGGGGTCTATGGCTACACCTTC. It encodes CSVAQGVYGYTF.

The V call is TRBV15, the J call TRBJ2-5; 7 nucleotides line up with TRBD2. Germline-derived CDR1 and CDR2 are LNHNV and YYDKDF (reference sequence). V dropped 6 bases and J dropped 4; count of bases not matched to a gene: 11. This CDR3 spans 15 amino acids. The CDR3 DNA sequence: TGTGCCACCAGTATCCAGTGGGGGGGAGGAGAGACCCAGTACTTC. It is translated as CATSIQWGGGETQYF. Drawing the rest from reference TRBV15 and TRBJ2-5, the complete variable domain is DAMVIQNPRYQVTQFGKPVTLSCSQTLNHNVMYWYQQKSSQAPKLLFHYYDKDFNNEADTPDNFQSRRPNTSFCFLDIRSPGLGDTAMYLCATSIQWGGGETQYFGPGTRLLVL.

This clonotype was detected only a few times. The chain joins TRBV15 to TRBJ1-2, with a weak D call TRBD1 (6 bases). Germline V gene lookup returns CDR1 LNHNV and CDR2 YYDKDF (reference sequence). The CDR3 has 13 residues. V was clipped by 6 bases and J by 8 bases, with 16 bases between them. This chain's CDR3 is CATRGGAPLGYTF. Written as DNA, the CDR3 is TGTGCCACCAGGGGGGGGGCCCCTTTAGGCTACACCTTC.

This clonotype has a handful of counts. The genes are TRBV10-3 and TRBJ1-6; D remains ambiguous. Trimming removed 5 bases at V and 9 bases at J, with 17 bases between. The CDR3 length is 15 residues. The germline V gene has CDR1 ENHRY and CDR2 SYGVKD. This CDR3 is CAISPGSDLGSPLHF. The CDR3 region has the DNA TGTGCCATCAGTCCGGGTTCTGATCTCGGTTCACCCCTCCACTTT.

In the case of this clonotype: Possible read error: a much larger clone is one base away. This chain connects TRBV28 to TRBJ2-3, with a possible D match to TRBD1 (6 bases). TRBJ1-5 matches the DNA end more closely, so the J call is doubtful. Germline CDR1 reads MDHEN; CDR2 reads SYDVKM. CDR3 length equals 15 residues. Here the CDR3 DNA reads TGTGCCAGCACCCAGGAGAACCGACAGGTGTTTATACAGCATTTT. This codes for CASTQENRQVFIQHF.

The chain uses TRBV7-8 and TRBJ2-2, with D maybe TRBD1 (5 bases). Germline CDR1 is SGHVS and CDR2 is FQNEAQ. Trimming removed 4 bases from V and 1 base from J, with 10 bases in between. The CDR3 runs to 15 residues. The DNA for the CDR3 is TGTGCCAGCAGCTCGCCGACAGAGAACACCGGGGAGCTGTTTTTT. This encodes CASSSPTENTGELFF.

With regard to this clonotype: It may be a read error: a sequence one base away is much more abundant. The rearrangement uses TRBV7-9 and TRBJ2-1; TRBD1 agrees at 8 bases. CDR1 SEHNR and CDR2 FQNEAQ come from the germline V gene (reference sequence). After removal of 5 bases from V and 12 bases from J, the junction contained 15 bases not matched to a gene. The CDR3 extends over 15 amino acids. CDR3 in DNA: TGTGCCAGCAGCCCCGCCGGACAGGGATTTGATGGGCAGTTCTTC. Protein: CASSPAGQGFDGQFF.